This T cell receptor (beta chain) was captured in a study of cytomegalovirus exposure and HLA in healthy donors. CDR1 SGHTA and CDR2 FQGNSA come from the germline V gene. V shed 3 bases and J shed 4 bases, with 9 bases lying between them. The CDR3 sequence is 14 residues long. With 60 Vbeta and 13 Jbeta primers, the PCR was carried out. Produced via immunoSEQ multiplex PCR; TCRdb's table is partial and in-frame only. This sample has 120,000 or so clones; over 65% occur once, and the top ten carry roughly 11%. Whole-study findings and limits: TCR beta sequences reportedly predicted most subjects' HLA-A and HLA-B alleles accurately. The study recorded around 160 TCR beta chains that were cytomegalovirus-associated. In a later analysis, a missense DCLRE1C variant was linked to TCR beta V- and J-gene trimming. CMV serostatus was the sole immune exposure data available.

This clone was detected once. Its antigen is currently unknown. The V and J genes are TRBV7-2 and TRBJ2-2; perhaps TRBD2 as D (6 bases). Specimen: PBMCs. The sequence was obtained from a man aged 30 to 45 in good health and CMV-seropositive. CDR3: CASSFSGSTGELFF. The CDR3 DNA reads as TGTGCCAGCAGCTTTAGCGGATCCACCGGGGAGCTGTTTTTT.